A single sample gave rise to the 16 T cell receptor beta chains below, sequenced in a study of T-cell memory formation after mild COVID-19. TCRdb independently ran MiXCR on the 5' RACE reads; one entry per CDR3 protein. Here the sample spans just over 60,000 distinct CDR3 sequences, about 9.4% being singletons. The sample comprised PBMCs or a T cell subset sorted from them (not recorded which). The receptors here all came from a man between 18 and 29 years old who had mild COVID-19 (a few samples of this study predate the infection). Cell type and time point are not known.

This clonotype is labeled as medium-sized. The CDR3 region is CASSTWTTSVFF. For the CDR3, the DNA is TGTGCCAGCAGTACATGGACCACTTCGGTGTTCTTC. The chain employs TRBV12-3 or TRBV12-4 and TRBJ2-1; D remains ambiguous. Deletions cut 5 bases from V and 15 bases from J, with 17 bases between. This CDR3 spans 12 amino acids.

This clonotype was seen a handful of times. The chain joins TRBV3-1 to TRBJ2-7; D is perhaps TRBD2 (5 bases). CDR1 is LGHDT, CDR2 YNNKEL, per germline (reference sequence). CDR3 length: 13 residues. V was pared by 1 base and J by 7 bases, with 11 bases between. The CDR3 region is CASSQGRPGEQYV. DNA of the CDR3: TGTGCCAGCAGCCAAGGAAGACCGGGAGAGCAGTACGTC.

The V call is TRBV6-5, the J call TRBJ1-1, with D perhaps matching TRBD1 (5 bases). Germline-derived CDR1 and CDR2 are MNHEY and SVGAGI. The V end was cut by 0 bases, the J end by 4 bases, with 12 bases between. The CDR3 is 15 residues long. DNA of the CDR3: TGTGCCAGCAGTTACTCGGGGGGGTCGAGCACTGAAGCTTTCTTT. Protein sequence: CASSYSGGSSTEAFF.

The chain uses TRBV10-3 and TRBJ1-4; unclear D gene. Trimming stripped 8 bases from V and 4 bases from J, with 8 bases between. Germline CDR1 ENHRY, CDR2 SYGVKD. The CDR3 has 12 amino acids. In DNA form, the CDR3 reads TGTGCCATCGGGAGGAGTAATGAAAAACTGTTTTTT. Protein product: CAIGRSNEKLFF.

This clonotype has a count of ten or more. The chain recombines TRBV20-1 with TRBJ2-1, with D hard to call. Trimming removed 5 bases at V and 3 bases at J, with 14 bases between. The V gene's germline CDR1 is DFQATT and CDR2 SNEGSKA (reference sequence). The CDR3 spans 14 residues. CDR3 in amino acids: CSAADGRIYNEQFF. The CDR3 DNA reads TGCAGTGCTGCCGATGGACGGATCTACAATGAGCAGTTCTTC.

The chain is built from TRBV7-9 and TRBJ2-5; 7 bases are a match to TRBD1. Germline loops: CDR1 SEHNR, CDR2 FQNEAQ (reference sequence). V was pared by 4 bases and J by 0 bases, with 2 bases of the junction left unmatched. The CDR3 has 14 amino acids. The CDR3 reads CASSSDRDQETQYF. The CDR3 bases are TGTGCCAGCAGCTCAGACAGGGACCAAGAGACCCAGTACTTC.

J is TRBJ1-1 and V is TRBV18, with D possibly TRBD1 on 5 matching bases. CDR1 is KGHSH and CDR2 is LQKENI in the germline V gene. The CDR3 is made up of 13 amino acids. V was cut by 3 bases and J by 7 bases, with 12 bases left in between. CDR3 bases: TGTGCCAGCTCACCTGGCAGGGACCTTGAAGCTTTCTTT. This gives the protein CASSPGRDLEAFF.

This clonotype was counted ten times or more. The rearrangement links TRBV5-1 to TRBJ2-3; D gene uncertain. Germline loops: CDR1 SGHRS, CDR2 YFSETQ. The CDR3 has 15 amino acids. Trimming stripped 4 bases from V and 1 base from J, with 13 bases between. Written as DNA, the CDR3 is TGCGCCAGCAGCGTAGACCCAGCCGGCACAGATACGCAGTATTTT. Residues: CASSVDPAGTDTQYF. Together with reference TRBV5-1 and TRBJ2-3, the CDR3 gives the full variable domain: KAGVTQTPRYLIKTRGQQVTLSCSPISGHRSVSWYQQTPGQGLQFLFEYFSETQRNKGNFPGRFSGRQFSNSRSEMNVSTLELGDSALYLCASSVDPAGTDTQYFGPGTRLTVL.

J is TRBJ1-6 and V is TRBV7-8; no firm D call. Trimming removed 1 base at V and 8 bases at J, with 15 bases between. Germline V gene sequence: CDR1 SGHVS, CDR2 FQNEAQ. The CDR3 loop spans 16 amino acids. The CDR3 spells CASSLERPLEYSPLHF. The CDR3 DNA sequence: TGTGCCAGCAGCTTAGAAAGGCCTCTCGAATATTCACCCCTCCACTTT. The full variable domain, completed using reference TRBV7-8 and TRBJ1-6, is GAGVSQSPRYKVAKRGQDVALRCDPISGHVSLFWYQQALGQGPEFLTYFQNEAQLDKSGLPSDRFFAERPEGSVSTLKIQRTQQEDSAVYLCASSLERPLEYSPLHFGNGTRLTVT.

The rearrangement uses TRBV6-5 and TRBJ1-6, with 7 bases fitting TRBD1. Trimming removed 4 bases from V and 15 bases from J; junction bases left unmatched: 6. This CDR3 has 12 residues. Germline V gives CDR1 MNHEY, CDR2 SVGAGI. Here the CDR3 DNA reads TGTGCCAGCAGTTCACAGGGGAGTCACCTCCACTTT. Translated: CASSSQGSHLHF.

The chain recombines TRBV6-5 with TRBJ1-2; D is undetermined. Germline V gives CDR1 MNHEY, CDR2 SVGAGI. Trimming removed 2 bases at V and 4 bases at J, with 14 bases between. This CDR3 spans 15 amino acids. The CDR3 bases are TGTGCCAGCAGTTACCTTGCCGCCGACTTCTATGGCTACACCTTC. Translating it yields CASSYLAADFYGYTF.

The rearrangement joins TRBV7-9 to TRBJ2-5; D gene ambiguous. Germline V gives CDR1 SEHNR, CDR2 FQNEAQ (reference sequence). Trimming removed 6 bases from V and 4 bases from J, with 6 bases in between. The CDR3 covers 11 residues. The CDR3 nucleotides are TGTGCCAGCAGTTCGCGAGAGACCCAGTACTTC. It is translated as CASSSRETQYF.

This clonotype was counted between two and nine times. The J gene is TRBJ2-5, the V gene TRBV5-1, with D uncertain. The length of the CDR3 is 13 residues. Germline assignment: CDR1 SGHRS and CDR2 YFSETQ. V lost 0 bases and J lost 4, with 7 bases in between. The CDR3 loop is CASSLAVAETQYF. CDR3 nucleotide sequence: TGCGCCAGCAGCTTGGCGGTCGCAGAGACCCAGTACTTC.

The CDR3 DNA is TGTGCCAGCAGTTACGCGACAGGGTTTGGTGAGCAGTTCTTC. This encodes CASSYATGFGEQFF. V usage is TRBV6-2 or TRBV6-3 and J usage is TRBJ2-1; 7 bases line up with TRBD1. The germline V gene has CDR1 MNHEY and CDR2 SVGEGT. V gave up 2 bases and J gave up 9 bases; unmatched junction bases: 7. The CDR3 is made up of 14 amino acids.

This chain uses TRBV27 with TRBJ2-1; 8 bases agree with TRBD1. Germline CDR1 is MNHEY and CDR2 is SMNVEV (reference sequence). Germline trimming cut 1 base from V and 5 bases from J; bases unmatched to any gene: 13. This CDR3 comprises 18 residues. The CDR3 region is CASSLYQKWRQGHNEQFF. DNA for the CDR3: TGTGCCAGCAGTTTATATCAGAAGTGGAGACAGGGGCACAATGAGCAGTTCTTC.

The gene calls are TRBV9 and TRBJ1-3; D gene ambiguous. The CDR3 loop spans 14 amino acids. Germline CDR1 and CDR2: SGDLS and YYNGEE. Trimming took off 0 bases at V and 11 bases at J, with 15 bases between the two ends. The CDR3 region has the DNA TGTGCCAGCAGCGTAGAAGCGATAGGAGTCCCCATATATTTT. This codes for CASSVEAIGVPIYF.